This TCR beta chain was captured by sequencing in a study of cytomegalovirus exposure and HLA in healthy donors. Overall study: The same platform was used for the 90 to 150 validation repertoires as for the roughly 660 first-cohort repertoires, as reported in a later analysis.

Findings and limits, study-wide: The study flagged roughly 150 TCR beta chains as cytomegalovirus-associated. There were a few CMV-associated chains whose specificity for CMV antigens was confirmed in vitro. High specificity and sensitivity for cytomegalovirus status were reported for the classifier.

Per the germline V gene, CDR1 is MNHEY and CDR2 is SVGAGI. Trimming cost V 2 bases and J 7 bases; bases outside gene matches: 3. This CDR3 region has 13 residues. Note on this clone: The antigen remains unidentified.

Sequenced by immunoSEQ multiplex PCR; TCRdb stores in-frame clones only, minus some. The repertoire holds roughly 75,000 clones, with roughly 94% as singletons. The sequencing input was PBMCs. This receptor was identified in a woman younger than 30 in good health and CMV-seropositive. The rearrangement links TRBV6-5 to TRBJ1-1; 8 bases are a match to TRBD1. The CDR3 sequence is CASSYMGQVEAFF. The CDR3 coding sequence is TGTGCCAGCAGTTACATGGGACAGGTTGAAGCTTTCTTT.